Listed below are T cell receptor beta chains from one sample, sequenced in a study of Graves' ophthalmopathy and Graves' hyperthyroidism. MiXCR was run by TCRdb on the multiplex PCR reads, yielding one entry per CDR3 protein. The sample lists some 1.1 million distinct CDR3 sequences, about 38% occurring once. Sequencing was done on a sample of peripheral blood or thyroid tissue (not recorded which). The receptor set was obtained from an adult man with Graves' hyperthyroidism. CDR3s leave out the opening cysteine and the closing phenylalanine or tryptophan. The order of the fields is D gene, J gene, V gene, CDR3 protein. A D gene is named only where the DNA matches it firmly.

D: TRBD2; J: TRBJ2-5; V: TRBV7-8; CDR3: ASSRGLAGGPRETQY
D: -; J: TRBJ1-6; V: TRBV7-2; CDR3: ASSTNSPLH
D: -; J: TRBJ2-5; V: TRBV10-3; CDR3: AISESLGPETQY
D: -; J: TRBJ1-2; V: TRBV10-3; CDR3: AISVPSYGYT
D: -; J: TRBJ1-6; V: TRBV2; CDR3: ASSESRNSPLH
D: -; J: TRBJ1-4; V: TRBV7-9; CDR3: ASSLGGGEKLF
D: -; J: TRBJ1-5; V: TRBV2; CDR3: ASVIQGGDQPQH
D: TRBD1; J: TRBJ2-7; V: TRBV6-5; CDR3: ASRHRGWEQY
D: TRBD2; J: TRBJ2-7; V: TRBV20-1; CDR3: SATSGGSYEQY
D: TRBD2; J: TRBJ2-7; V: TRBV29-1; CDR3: TSRREGEQY
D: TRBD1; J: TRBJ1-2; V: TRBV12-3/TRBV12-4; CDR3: ASTSILGQSTGYT
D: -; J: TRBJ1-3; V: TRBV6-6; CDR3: ASSDDSWGLDHTIY
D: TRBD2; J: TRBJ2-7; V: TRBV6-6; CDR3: ASSAGTIVY
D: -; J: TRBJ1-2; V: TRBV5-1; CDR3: ASSLWANYGYT
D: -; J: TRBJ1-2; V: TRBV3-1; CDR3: ASSQGDSSLYGYT
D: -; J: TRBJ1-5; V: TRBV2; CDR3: ASSDRGPQPQH
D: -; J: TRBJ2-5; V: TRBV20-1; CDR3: SASLQGALETQY
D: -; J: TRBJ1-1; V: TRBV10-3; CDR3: ATRSGPTNTEAF
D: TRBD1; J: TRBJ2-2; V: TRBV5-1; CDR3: ASSSTGGRTGELF
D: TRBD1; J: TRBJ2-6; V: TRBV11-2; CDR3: ASMHRDRGSGANVLT